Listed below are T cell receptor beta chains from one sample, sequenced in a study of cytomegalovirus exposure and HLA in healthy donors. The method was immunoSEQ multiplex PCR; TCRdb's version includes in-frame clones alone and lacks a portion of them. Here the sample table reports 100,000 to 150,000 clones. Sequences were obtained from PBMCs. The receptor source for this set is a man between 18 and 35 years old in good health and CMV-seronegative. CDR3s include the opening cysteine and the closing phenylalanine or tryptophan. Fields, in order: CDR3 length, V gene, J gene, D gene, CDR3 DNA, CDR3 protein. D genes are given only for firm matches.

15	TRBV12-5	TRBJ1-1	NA	TGTGCTAGTGGTTCCGACACCGGCCGGAACACTGAAGCTTTCTTT	CASGSDTGRNTEAFF
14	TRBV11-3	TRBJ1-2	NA	TGTGCCAGCAGCTCCACTACAGGGACCTATGGCTACACCTTC	CASSSTTGTYGYTF
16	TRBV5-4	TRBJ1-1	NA	TGTGCCAGCAGCCCACTTGGACCAGCGGAGAACACTGAAGCTTTCTTT	CASSPLGPAENTEAFF
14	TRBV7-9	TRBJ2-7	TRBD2	TGTGCCAGCTCCCGGGGGCGGGAGGAACTGGAGCAGTACTTC	CASSRGREELEQYF
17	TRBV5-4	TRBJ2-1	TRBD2	TGTGCCAGCAGCTTGGCGTTTGGGACTAGCGGGTGGAATGAGCAGTTCTTC	CASSLAFGTSGWNEQFF
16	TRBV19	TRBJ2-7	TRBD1	TGTGCCAGTAGTTCCGGGAGGGGGACAGGGGGCGACGAGCAGTACTTC	CASSSGRGTGGDEQYF
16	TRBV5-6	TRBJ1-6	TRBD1	TGTGCCAGCAGCTCCCCAACGGGGACAGGGACTTCACCCCTCCACTTT	CASSSPTGTGTSPLHF
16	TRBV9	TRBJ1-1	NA	TGTGCCAGCAGCGTAGCGCTCGGGGGATGGGGGACTGAAGCTTTCTTT	CASSVALGGWGTEAFF
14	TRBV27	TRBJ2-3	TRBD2	TGTGCCAGCAGTATAGCGGGACGGGCGGATACGCAGTATTTT	CASSIAGRADTQYF
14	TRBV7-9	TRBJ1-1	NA	TGTGCCAGCAGCTTCAACCAGGGGAACACTGAAGCTTTCTTT	CASSFNQGNTEAFF
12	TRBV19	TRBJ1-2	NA	TGTGCCAGTAGTCCCCCTTACTATGGCTACACCTTC	CASSPPYYGYTF
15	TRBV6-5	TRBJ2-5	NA	TGTGCCAGCAGTCAAACTCAGGGCGGGGAAGAGACCCAGTACTTC	CASSQTQGGEETQYF
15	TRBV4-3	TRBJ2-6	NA	TGCGCCAGCAGCCAAGATATAGGGAGTCGCAACGTCCTGACTTTC	CASSQDIGSRNVLTF
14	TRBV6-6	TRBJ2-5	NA	TGTGCCAGCAGTTATCAGGGGCTGGCAGAGACCCAGTACTTC	CASSYQGLAETQYF
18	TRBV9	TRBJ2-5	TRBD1	TGTGCCAGCAGCTTCTCGGACAGGGGGTACCCCTACCAAGAGACCCAGTACTTC	CASSFSDRGYPYQETQYF
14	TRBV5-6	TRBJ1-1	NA	TGTGCCAGCAGCTTGGGTTCCATCGGCACTGAAGCTTTCTTT	CASSLGSIGTEAFF
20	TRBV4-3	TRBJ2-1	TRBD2	TGCGCCAGCAGCCAAGAAGGGCTAGCGGGGGCCATCCCTTACTACAATGAGCAGTTCTTC	CASSQEGLAGAIPYYNEQFF
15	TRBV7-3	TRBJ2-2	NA	TGTGCCAGCAGTAGCCTCTCGGCGGGGACCGGGGAGCTGTTTTTT	CASSSLSAGTGELFF
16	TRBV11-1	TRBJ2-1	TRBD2	TGTGCCAGCAGCGACGGGACTAGCGGGAGGTTTAATGAGCAGTTCTTC	CASSDGTSGRFNEQFF
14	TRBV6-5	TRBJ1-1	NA	TGTGCCAGCAGTTATGGCTTACTGAACACTGAAGCTTTCTTT	CASSYGLLNTEAFF
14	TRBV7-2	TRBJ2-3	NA	TGTGCCAGCAGCTTAGTCCATTTACAAGATACGCAGTATTTT	CASSLVHLQDTQYF
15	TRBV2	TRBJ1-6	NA	TGTGCCAGCAGTCCTCTCCAGGCCCTTAATTCACCCCTCCACTTT	CASSPLQALNSPLHF
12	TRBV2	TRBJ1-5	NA	TGTGCCAGCAGCTCCGCGGGTCAGCCCCAGCATTTT	CASSSAGQPQHF